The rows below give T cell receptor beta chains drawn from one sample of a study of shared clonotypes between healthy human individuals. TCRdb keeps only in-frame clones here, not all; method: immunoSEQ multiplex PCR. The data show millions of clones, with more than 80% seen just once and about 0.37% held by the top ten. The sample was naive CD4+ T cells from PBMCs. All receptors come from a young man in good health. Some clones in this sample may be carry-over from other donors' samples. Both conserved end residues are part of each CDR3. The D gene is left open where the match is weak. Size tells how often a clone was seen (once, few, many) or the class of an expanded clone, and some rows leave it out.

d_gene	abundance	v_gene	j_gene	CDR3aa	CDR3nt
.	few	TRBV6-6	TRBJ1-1	CASSRKGGTEAFF	TGTGCCAGCTCCCGTAAGGGTGGTACTGAAGCTTTCTTT
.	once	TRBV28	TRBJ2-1	CASSFAGTVYNEQFF	TGTGCCAGCAGTTTCGCCGGGACTGTCTACAATGAGCAGTTCTTC
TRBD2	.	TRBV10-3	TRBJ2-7	CAISESTGGTYQRYF	TGTGCCATCAGTGAGTCTACGGGAGGGACCTATCAACGGTACTTC
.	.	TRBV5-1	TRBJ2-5	CASSRKVIGGQETQYF	TGCGCCAGCAGTAGGAAGGTCATTGGGGGACAAGAGACCCAGTACTTC
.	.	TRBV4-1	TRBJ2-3	CASSQVGTSTDTQYF	TGCGCCAGCAGCCAAGTTGGAACTAGCACAGATACGCAGTATTTT
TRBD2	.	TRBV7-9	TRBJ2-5	CASSRRTSGRARETQYF	TGTGCCAGCAGCAGAAGGACTAGCGGGAGGGCCCGGGAGACCCAGTACTTC
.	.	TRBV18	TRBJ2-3	CASSPVGGSTDTQYF	TGTGCCAGCTCCCCAGTGGGCGGGAGCACAGATACGCAGTATTTT
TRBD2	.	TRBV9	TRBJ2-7	CASNPQGLAAYEQYF	TGTGCCAGCAACCCCCAGGGACTAGCGGCCTACGAGCAGTACTTC
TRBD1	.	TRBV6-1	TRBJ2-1	CASGQGGRDEQFF	TGTGCCAGCGGACAGGGAGGTAGGGATGAGCAGTTCTTC
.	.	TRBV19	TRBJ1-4	CASSTLRQADEKLFF	TGTGCCAGTAGTACCCTACGACAGGCTGATGAAAAACTGTTTTTT
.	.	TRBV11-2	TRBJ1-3	CASSLDLAGNTIYF	TGTGCCAGCAGCTTAGATTTAGCCGGAAACACCATATATTTT
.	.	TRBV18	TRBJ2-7	CASSLLPVRGVSYEQYF	TGTGCCAGCTCACTCCTACCGGTCAGGGGCGTATCCTACGAGCAGTACTTC
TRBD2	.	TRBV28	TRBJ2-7	CASTSGGRSYEQYF	TGTGCCAGCACCTCGGGGGGGAGATCCTACGAGCAGTACTTC
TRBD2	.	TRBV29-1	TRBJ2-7	CSAHLSGRGSYEQYF	TGCAGCGCCCACCTCAGCGGGAGAGGATCCTACGAGCAGTACTTC
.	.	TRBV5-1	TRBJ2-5	CASSLFQETQYF	TGCGCCAGCAGCTTGTTTCAAGAGACCCAGTACTTC
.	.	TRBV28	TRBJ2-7	CASSPETREQYF	TGTGCCAGCAGTCCAGAAACTCGCGAGCAGTACTTC
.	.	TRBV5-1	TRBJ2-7	CASSLGGGSSYEQYF	TGCGCCAGCAGCTTAGGAGGGGGCAGCTCCTACGAGCAGTACTTC
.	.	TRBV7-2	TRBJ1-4	CASSLTGPSLGKLFF	TGTGCCAGCAGCCTCACCGGGCCCTCCCTCGGAAAACTGTTTTTT
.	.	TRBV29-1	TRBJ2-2	CSVDRGSSGTGELFF	TGCAGCGTTGATAGGGGGTCCTCGGGAACCGGGGAGCTGTTTTTT
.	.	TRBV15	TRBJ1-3	CATSRVLAGQTNTIYF	TGTGCCACCAGCAGAGTTCTTGCAGGGCAGACAAACACCATATATTTT
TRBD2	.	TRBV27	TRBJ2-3	CASSFYREADTQYF	TGTGCCAGCAGTTTTTACCGGGAGGCAGATACGCAGTATTTT
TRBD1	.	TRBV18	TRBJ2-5	CASSPQGTPQGAQYF	TGTGCCAGCTCACCCCAGGGGACCCCCCAGGGGGCCCAGTACTTC
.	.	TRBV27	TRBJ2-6	CASRFTPGQISGANVLTF	TGTGCCAGCAGATTTACCCCGGGACAAATTTCTGGGGCCAACGTCCTGACTTTC
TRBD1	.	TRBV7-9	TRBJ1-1	CASSRQGQRRGGTEAFF	TGTGCCAGCAGCCGACAGGGCCAGAGAAGGGGGGGAACTGAAGCTTTCTTT
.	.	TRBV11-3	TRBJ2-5	CASSPGVAKETQYF	TGTGCCAGCAGCCCCGGGGTAGCAAAAGAGACCCAGTACTTC
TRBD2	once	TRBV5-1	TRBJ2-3	CASSLVGRTRREITDTQYF	TGCGCCAGCAGCTTGGTGGGCCGAACACGGCGGGAGATCACAGATACGCAGTATTTT
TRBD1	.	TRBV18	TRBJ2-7	CASSLSGQNSYEQYF	TGTGCCAGCTCACTCTCGGGACAGAACTCCTACGAGCAGTACTTC
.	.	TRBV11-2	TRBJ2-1	CASSLVIGGSYNEQFF	TGTGCCAGCAGCTTAGTAATTGGTGGGAGCTACAATGAGCAGTTCTTC
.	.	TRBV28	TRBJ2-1	CASSLAYLRVGYNEQFF	TGTGCCAGCAGTTTAGCCTACCTCAGGGTAGGGTACAATGAGCAGTTCTTC
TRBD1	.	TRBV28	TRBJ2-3	CASSTITHRGRDTDTQYF	TGTGCCAGCAGTACGATAACCCACAGGGGGCGGGACACAGATACGCAGTATTTT
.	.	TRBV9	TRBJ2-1	CASSSIGSYNEQFF	TGTGCCAGCAGCTCAATTGGGTCCTACAATGAGCAGTTCTTC
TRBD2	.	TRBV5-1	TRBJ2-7	CASSPTSSGNYEQYF	TGCGCCAGCAGCCCGACAAGTAGCGGGAATTACGAGCAGTACTTC
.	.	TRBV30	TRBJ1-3	CAWDIGNTIYF	TGTGCCTGGGACATCGGAAACACCATATATTTT
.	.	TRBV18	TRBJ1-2	CASSPNQGGNYGYTF	TGTGCCAGCTCACCGAACCAGGGAGGGAACTATGGCTACACCTTC
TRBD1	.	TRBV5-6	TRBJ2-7	CASSLMDRGDLEQYF	TGTGCCAGCAGCTTGATGGACAGGGGTGACCTCGAGCAGTACTTC
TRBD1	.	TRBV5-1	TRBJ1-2	CASSLAGTGVVYGYTF	TGCGCCAGCAGCTTGGCCGGGACAGGGGTGGTCTATGGCTACACCTTC
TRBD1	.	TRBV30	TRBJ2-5	CAWRWQGVETQYF	TGTGCCTGGAGATGGCAGGGGGTGGAGACCCAGTACTTC
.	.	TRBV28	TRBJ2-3	CASTPSLGGSGYTDTQYF	TGTGCCAGCACCCCCTCCCTGGGTGGTAGCGGCTACACAGATACGCAGTATTTT
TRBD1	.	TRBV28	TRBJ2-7	CASSKGAGVYEQYF	TGTGCCAGCAGTAAGGGGGCAGGAGTATACGAGCAGTACTTC
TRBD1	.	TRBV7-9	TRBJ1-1	CASSLTTGRMGTEAFF	TGTGCCAGCAGCTTAACGACAGGGAGGATGGGGACTGAAGCTTTCTTT